This passage covers 13 T cell receptor beta chains from one sample sequenced in a study of shared clonotypes between healthy human individuals. The repertoire was sequenced with immunoSEQ multiplex PCR; TCRdb's copy has only in-frame clones and lacks some. The table includes about 1.1 million clones, more than 75% detected once. Sequencing was performed on memory CD4+ T cells from PBMCs. Subset of the sample: CD45RA-negative fraction. All receptors come from a man aged 18 to 35 in good health. Some clones in this sample may be carry-over from other donors' samples.

This clone has a single count. The chain has TRBV28 and TRBJ2-3; 10 bases are a match to TRBD2. V shed 10 bases and J 10 bases; nucleotides not matched to a gene: 14. Germline CDR1 MDHEN, CDR2 SYDVKM. CDR3 length equals 14 residues. The CDR3 region is CAIRSGRARFAQYF. CDR3 nucleotide sequence: TGTGCCATACGAAGCGGGAGGGCCAGGTTCGCGCAGTATTTT.

The chain recombines TRBV10-3 with TRBJ1-4, with a weak D call TRBD1 (5 bases). The V end lost 8 bases, the J end lost 0 bases, and 7 bases lay between the germline ends. From germline, CDR1 is ENHRY and CDR2 SYGVKD. The CDR3 totals 13 residues. Written as DNA, the CDR3 is TGTGCCATCCGGGGGACAACTAATGAAAAACTGTTTTTT. Translated, it gives CAIRGTTNEKLFF.

The chain couples TRBV12-2 to TRBJ1-1; the table's D call, TRBD1, has no DNA check behind it. TRBV12-2 is an annotated pseudogene. This CDR3 has 16 amino acids. CDR3: CASRLGTSCGNTEAFF. The CDR3 DNA is TGTGCAAGTCGCTTGGGGACATCCTGCGGGAACACTGAAGCTTTCTTT.

The V and J genes are TRBV18 and TRBJ2-2, with D hard to call. With 0 bases removed from V and 5 bases from J, the gap between germline ends came to 13 bases. This CDR3 comprises 16 residues. Germline V gene data show CDR1 as KGHSH and CDR2 as LQKENI. CDR3 nucleotides: TGTGCCAGCTCACCACCGAGCCTAGGCCAAACCGGGGAGCTGTTTTTT. Translation: CASSPPSLGQTGELFF.

The rearrangement links TRBV6-1 to TRBJ2-1, with D possibly being TRBD1 or TRBD2 (5 bases each). V was shortened by 6 bases and J by 11 bases, with 17 bases between the two germline ends. The CDR3 extends over 13 amino acids. CDR1 is MNHNS and CDR2 is SASEGT in the germline V gene. The CDR3 sequence is CASRAGTVVQQFF. CDR3 DNA: TGTGCCAGCAGAGCCGGGACGGTGGTCCAGCAGTTCTTC.

The rearrangement joins TRBV7-3 to TRBJ2-3, with 7 bases that match TRBD2. Unmatched junction bases numbered 6, after V lost 5 bases and J lost 7 bases. There are 13 residues in the CDR3. Germline assignment: CDR1 SGHTA and CDR2 FQGTGA. CDR3 DNA: TGTGCCAGCAGCCGATCTAGCGGAAATACGCAGTATTTT. This gives the protein CASSRSSGNTQYF.

The chain recombines TRBV7-3 with TRBJ2-1; a possible D gene is TRBD2 (6 bases). With 5 bases removed from V and 4 bases from J, the gap between germline ends came to 15 bases. CDR3 size: 15 residues. Germline CDR1 and CDR2: SGHTA and FQGTGA. The CDR3 loop reads CASSPGTLPYNEQFF. CDR3 coding DNA: TGTGCCAGCAGCCCCGGGACTCTACCTTACAATGAGCAGTTCTTC.

The genes are TRBV5-1 and TRBJ2-7; TRBD1 is a possible D gene (6 bases). V was pared by 7 bases and J by 2 bases, with 22 bases between. CDR1 is SGHRS, CDR2 YFSETQ, per germline. There are 16 residues in the CDR3. CDR3 in amino acids: CASGQFAGALAYEQYF. In nucleotides, the CDR3 is TGCGCCAGCGGGCAATTTGCAGGGGCGCTAGCCTACGAGCAGTACTTC.

As to this clone: One junction end does not reproduce the germline sequence, and a read error may be involved. The rearrangement links TRBV7-8 to TRBJ2-1, with no clear D. The germline V gene encodes CDR1 SGHVS and CDR2 FQNEAQ. The CDR3 totals 15 residues. Here the CDR3 DNA reads TGTGCCAGCAGCGAAGAAACTGGCTCCTTCAATGAGCAGTTCTTC. It encodes CASSEETGSFNEQFF.

The gene calls are TRBV7-8 and TRBJ2-7, with unresolved D. The germline gives CDR1 SGHVS, CDR2 FQNEAQ. There are 15 residues in the CDR3. Trimming left V 3 bases short and J 2 bases short, with 14 bases between. CDR3 sequence reads: CASSFGSQTPYEQYF. The DNA of the CDR3 is TGTGCCAGCAGCTTTGGATCCCAAACCCCCTACGAGCAGTACTTC.

The chain is built from TRBV11-2 and TRBJ2-2, with 10 bases fitting TRBD2. The CDR3 is 16 amino acids. Trimming took 6 bases from V and 1 from J; bases not matched to a gene: 5. Germline V CDR1 and CDR2: SGHAT, FQNNGV. The CDR3 bases are TGTGCCAGCAGTTGGATAGCGGGAGGGAACACCGGGGAGCTGTTTTTT. This encodes CASSWIAGGNTGELFF.

This clone was counted a single time. The junction departs from germline at one end; a sequencing error may be responsible. The gene calls are TRBV7-3 and TRBJ2-3; 8 bases agree with TRBD2. Germline V gene data show CDR1 as SGHTA and CDR2 as FQGTGA. The CDR3 consists of 14 residues. CDR3 protein: CASSLTRTEAGASF. CDR3 DNA: TGTGCCAGCAGCTTAACTCGTACAGAAGCGGGAGCCTCTTTT.

J is TRBJ2-1 and V is TRBV18; D might be TRBD2 (5 bases). This CDR3 region has 15 residues. Trimming stripped 2 bases from V and 4 bases from J, with 12 bases between. The germline V gene has CDR1 KGHSH and CDR2 LQKENI. The CDR3 DNA is TGTGCCAGCTCACCATCCACGGGAAATTACAATGAGCAGTTCTTC. The encoded protein is CASSPSTGNYNEQFF.